This T cell receptor beta chain appears in the sequencing data of a study of blood T cells in healthy people across ages. Study-wide findings and caveats: Long-lived donors had more naive CD4+ cells and higher diversity than aged donors. Lack of knowledge of donor CMV status possibly confounded expanded clonotype changes.

Staff drew around 10 milliliters of peripheral blood from each donor. A second roughly 6 to 11 cycle PCR used barcoded and J-beta primers. TCRdb itself ran the 5' RACE reads through MiXCR, one entry per CDR3 protein. This table has 700,000 to 850,000 distinct CDR3 sequences, about 48% appearing once. This clonotype has just a few counts. Its antigen is currently unknown. Sequencing was performed on blood. This TCR was recovered from a man at least 80 years old in good health.

The CDR3 coding sequence is TGCAGTGCTAGAAGCAGGGGGGCCTACGAGCAGTACTTC. It codes for CSARSRGAYEQYF. This chain links TRBV20-1 with TRBJ2-7; possible D gene TRBD1, 7 bases. The V end was cut by 2 bases, the J end by 2 bases, with 10 bases between. Germline CDR1 is DFQATT and CDR2 is SNEGSKA (reference sequence). The CDR3 totals 13 residues.